This TCR beta chain was recorded in a study of control samples from healthy donors and cancer patients. This CDR3 has 15 amino acids. The germline V and J ends were trimmed by 0 bases and 2 bases, with 11 bases remaining between them. Germline CDR1 MGHRA, CDR2 YSYEKL. Using immunoSEQ multiplex PCR, the repertoire was profiled, and TCRdb retains in-frame clones only, with some absent. The sample spans around 190,000 clones; the ten largest clones claim roughly 2.2%. Sample: blood. This TCR was recovered from a young woman in good health. This chain links TRBV4-1 with TRBJ2-7, with a weak D call TRBD1 (5 bases). Written as DNA, the CDR3 is TGCGCCAGCAGCCAAGATTCAGGGTTTACCTACGAGCAGTACTTC. Amino acids: CASSQDSGFTYEQYF.